These T cell receptor beta chains were read from a single sample in a study of T cells in Graves' hyperthyroidism and ophthalmopathy. TCRdb recomputed calls from the multiplex PCR reads with MiXCR, one row per CDR3 protein. The sample comprises 500,000 to 700,000 distinct CDR3 sequences, 16% of which are singletons, and around a sixth rests with the top ten. Sequenced sample: blood. The receptors shown here come from a woman between 18 and 29 years old with Graves' hyperthyroidism. CDR3s include the opening cysteine and the closing phenylalanine or tryptophan. The D gene is left open where the match is weak. Clone size is stated in some rows and not others, as once, few, many or a class when expanded.

cdr3_aa: CASTSPGQGYEQYF
cdr3_nt: TGTGCCAGCACTTCTCCGGGACAGGGCTACGAGCAGTACTTC
v_call: TRBV6-1
j_call: TRBJ2-7
d_call: TRBD1
clone_size: few

cdr3_aa: CASSSGQDSFYEQYF
cdr3_nt: TGTGCCAGCAGTTCCGGACAGGACTCATTCTACGAGCAGTACTTC
v_call: TRBV6-9
j_call: TRBJ2-7
d_call: TRBD1
clone_size: once

cdr3_aa: CAWGRNLGNQPQHF
cdr3_nt: TGTGCCTGGGGGCGGAACCTGGGCAATCAGCCCCAGCATTTT
v_call: TRBV30
j_call: TRBJ1-5
d_call: -
clone_size: many

cdr3_aa: CASSQEVGERHSPLHF
cdr3_nt: TGTGCCAGCAGCCAAGAGGTAGGGGAAAGACATTCACCCCTCCACTTT
v_call: TRBV3-1
j_call: TRBJ1-6
d_call: -
clone_size: -

cdr3_aa: CASSQDRIQTQYF
cdr3_nt: TGTGCCAGCAGCCAAGACAGAATCCAGACCCAGTACTTC
v_call: TRBV7-6
j_call: TRBJ2-5
d_call: -
clone_size: -

cdr3_aa: CASSLLQGWRDGEQYF
cdr3_nt: TGTGCCAGCAGCTTATTACAGGGTTGGCGGGACGGCGAGCAGTACTTC
v_call: TRBV7-9
j_call: TRBJ2-7
d_call: -
clone_size: few

cdr3_aa: CASSLDLGTQYF
cdr3_nt: TGTGCCAGCAGCTTAGATCTAGGTACGCAGTATTTT
v_call: TRBV7-2
j_call: TRBJ2-3
d_call: -
clone_size: many

cdr3_aa: CAISEPSQGGNTGELFF
cdr3_nt: TGTGCCATCAGTGAGCCGAGTCAGGGGGGGAACACCGGGGAGCTGTTTTTT
v_call: TRBV10-3
j_call: TRBJ2-2
d_call: -
clone_size: -

cdr3_aa: CASSFLPGLASGELFF
cdr3_nt: TGCGCCAGCAGTTTCCTACCGGGACTAGCATCCGGGGAGCTGTTTTTT
v_call: TRBV5-1
j_call: TRBJ2-2
d_call: TRBD2
clone_size: few

cdr3_aa: CSARPQGREGTDTQYF
cdr3_nt: TGCAGTGCCCGCCCTCAGGGGCGGGAGGGCACAGATACGCAGTATTTT
v_call: TRBV20-1
j_call: TRBJ2-3
d_call: TRBD2
clone_size: many

cdr3_aa: CASRATGLAFGETQYF
cdr3_nt: TGTGCCAGCAGGGCAACGGGACTAGCGTTTGGAGAGACCCAGTACTTC
v_call: TRBV6-1
j_call: TRBJ2-5
d_call: TRBD2
clone_size: many

cdr3_aa: CTSSSLGENAFF
cdr3_nt: TGTACCAGCAGTTCGTTGGGGGAGAACGCTTTCTTT
v_call: TRBV27
j_call: TRBJ1-1
d_call: -
clone_size: -

cdr3_aa: CASSLVEASPLHF
cdr3_nt: TGTGCCAGCAGCTTAGTGGAAGCTTCACCCCTCCACTTT
v_call: TRBV11-2
j_call: TRBJ1-6
d_call: -
clone_size: many

cdr3_aa: CASSLTQYF
cdr3_nt: TGTGCCAGCAGTTTAACCCAGTACTTC
v_call: TRBV12-3/TRBV12-4
j_call: TRBJ2-5
d_call: -
clone_size: -

cdr3_aa: CASSGTGDGYTF
cdr3_nt: TGTGCCAGCAGCGGAACAGGGGATGGCTACACCTTC
v_call: TRBV13
j_call: TRBJ1-2
d_call: TRBD1
clone_size: many

cdr3_aa: CASSQDPPPGQGEKLFF
cdr3_nt: TGTGCCAGCAGCCAAGATCCCCCCCCGGGACAGGGTGAAAAACTGTTTTTT
v_call: TRBV14
j_call: TRBJ1-4
d_call: TRBD1
clone_size: few

cdr3_aa: CASSQGQGAWGGEETQYF
cdr3_nt: TGCGCCAGCAGCCAAGGACAGGGAGCGTGGGGCGGCGAAGAGACCCAGTACTTC
v_call: TRBV4-1
j_call: TRBJ2-5
d_call: TRBD1
clone_size: few

cdr3_aa: CASSLELGQGETQYF
cdr3_nt: TGTGCCAGCAGCTTAGAACTTGGGCAGGGAGAGACCCAGTACTTC
v_call: TRBV7-2
j_call: TRBJ2-5
d_call: -
clone_size: -

cdr3_aa: CSALVGVMNTEAFF
cdr3_nt: TGCAGCGCCTTGGTGGGGGTGATGAACACTGAAGCTTTCTTT
v_call: TRBV29-1
j_call: TRBJ1-1
d_call: -
clone_size: many

cdr3_aa: CASSSPGQGPTGELFF
cdr3_nt: TGTGCCAGCAGTTCCCCGGGACAGGGGCCCACCGGGGAGCTGTTTTTT
v_call: TRBV6-1
j_call: TRBJ2-2
d_call: TRBD1
clone_size: -

cdr3_aa: CASSQHGPSSSYNEQFF
cdr3_nt: TGTGCCAGCAGCCAGCACGGTCCCTCGAGCTCCTACAATGAGCAGTTCTTC
v_call: TRBV11-3
j_call: TRBJ2-1
d_call: -
clone_size: many

cdr3_aa: CGVDGCSYEQYF
cdr3_nt: TGCGGCGTTGACGGTTGCTCCTACGAGCAGTACTTC
v_call: TRBV29-1
j_call: TRBJ2-7
d_call: -
clone_size: -

cdr3_aa: CASSTPGQGSGQYF
cdr3_nt: TGTGCCAGCAGTACTCCGGGACAGGGAAGTGGGCAGTACTTC
v_call: TRBV25-1
j_call: TRBJ2-7
d_call: TRBD1
clone_size: -

cdr3_aa: CASSDEGQGQPQHF
cdr3_nt: TGTGCCAGCAGTGACGAGGGGCAGGGTCAGCCCCAGCATTTT
v_call: TRBV2
j_call: TRBJ1-5
d_call: -
clone_size: many

cdr3_aa: CASSYSGSSYGQYF
cdr3_nt: TGTGCCAGCAGTTATAGCGGGAGCTCCTACGGGCAGTACTTC
v_call: TRBV6-4
j_call: TRBJ2-7
d_call: TRBD2
clone_size: -

cdr3_aa: CASREGVGGNEQFF
cdr3_nt: TGTGCCAGCAGGGAGGGAGTCGGCGGCAATGAGCAGTTCTTC
v_call: TRBV28
j_call: TRBJ2-1
d_call: -
clone_size: -

cdr3_aa: CATSDYTSLRGNEQFF
cdr3_nt: TGTGCCACCAGTGATTACACGTCCCTGCGGGGTAATGAGCAGTTCTTC
v_call: TRBV24-1
j_call: TRBJ2-1
d_call: -
clone_size: few

cdr3_aa: CASSKNRIQETQYF
cdr3_nt: TGTGCCAGCAGCAAAAACAGGATCCAAGAGACCCAGTACTTC
v_call: TRBV11-2
j_call: TRBJ2-5
d_call: -
clone_size: many

cdr3_aa: CATSRNEGGEYF
cdr3_nt: TGTGCCACCAGTCGTAACGAGGGAGGAGAGTACTTC
v_call: TRBV15
j_call: TRBJ2-7
d_call: -
clone_size: few

cdr3_aa: CAGIDISTNYGYTF
cdr3_nt: TGTGCCGGTATTGACATCTCCACTAACTATGGCTACACCTTC
v_call: TRBV19
j_call: TRBJ1-2
d_call: -
clone_size: -

cdr3_aa: CAISEQGSSTDTQYF
cdr3_nt: TGTGCCATCAGTGAACAGGGGTCTAGCACAGATACGCAGTATTTT
v_call: TRBV10-3
j_call: TRBJ2-3
d_call: TRBD1
clone_size: few

cdr3_aa: CASSPKGLGSYEQYF
cdr3_nt: TGTGCCAGCAGTCCCAAAGGGTTAGGTTCCTACGAGCAGTACTTC
v_call: TRBV7-9
j_call: TRBJ2-7
d_call: -
clone_size: -

cdr3_aa: CATSRLTGQGTF
cdr3_nt: TGTGCCACCAGCAGACTTACCGGACAGGGCACCTTC
v_call: TRBV15
j_call: TRBJ1-2
d_call: TRBD1
clone_size: -

cdr3_aa: CASSEPTGGREKLFF
cdr3_nt: TGCGCCAGCAGCGAACCGACAGGGGGGCGTGAAAAACTGTTTTTT
v_call: TRBV4-1
j_call: TRBJ1-4
d_call: TRBD1
clone_size: -

cdr3_aa: CASSEQGSSSYEQYF
cdr3_nt: TGCGCCAGCAGTGAACAGGGGTCTTCCTCCTACGAGCAGTACTTC
v_call: TRBV10-1
j_call: TRBJ2-7
d_call: TRBD1
clone_size: -

cdr3_aa: CASSQGSLGDYGYTF
cdr3_nt: TGCGCCAGCAGCCAAGGCTCCCTTGGAGACTATGGCTACACCTTC
v_call: TRBV4-1
j_call: TRBJ1-2
d_call: -
clone_size: few